This is a list of T cell receptor beta chains from one sample in a study of cytomegalovirus exposure and HLA in healthy donors. The method was immunoSEQ multiplex PCR; TCRdb's version includes in-frame clones alone and lacks a portion of them. The sample contains 100,000 to 150,000 clones, around 77% of which appear only once. The sequenced sample consisted of PBMCs. Receptors were obtained from a woman aged 40 to 55 in good health and CMV-seropositive. Both conserved end residues are part of each CDR3. A row's size may be missing; if present it is once, few, many or a size class.

.	TRBJ2-3	TRBV28	CASMGREAWGTDTQYF
.	TRBJ2-7	TRBV5-5	CASSLQDNPIDEQYF
.	TRBJ1-2	TRBV6-5	CASSYQAGGGNGYTF
.	TRBJ2-5	TRBV28	CASSSTGASQETQYF
.	TRBJ2-3	TRBV19	CSSGSTDTQYF
.	TRBJ2-2	TRBV7-8	CASTPDRANTGELFF
.	TRBJ2-1	TRBV6-1	CASSEARIAGNNEQFF
.	TRBJ2-6	TRBV5-4	CASSSYFSGANVLTF
.	TRBJ2-1	TRBV30	CAWTRTSGRDEQFF
.	TRBJ2-7	TRBV7-8	CASSSGQGANEQYF
.	TRBJ1-1	TRBV2	CASMVGGGTEAFF
.	TRBJ2-4	TRBV7-9	CASSGTGVNIQYF
few	TRBJ2-3	TRBV7-9	CASSPRGPDTQYF
.	TRBJ2-7	TRBV30	CAWVDPGLAGEQYF
few	TRBJ2-3	TRBV5-4	CASSLAPGLGLDTQYF
.	TRBJ1-2	TRBV4-1	CASSQEGQGDGYTF
once	TRBJ2-1	TRBV2	CASSDLRYNEQFF
.	TRBJ1-1	TRBV29-1	CSAFAQGTEAFF
.	TRBJ2-7	TRBV5-4	CASSQDQGGSYEQYF
.	TRBJ2-7	TRBV28	CASRTGQGWEQYF
.	TRBJ1-4	TRBV19	CASSSGRIFNEKLFF
.	TRBJ1-4	TRBV7-8	CASTTGEKLFF
.	TRBJ2-7	TRBV7-2	CASSLPSGTSGRQYF
few	TRBJ2-7	TRBV11-2	CASSHPMRGDHEQYF
.	TRBJ2-7	TRBV19	CASRRAGDSYEQYF
once	TRBJ2-1	TRBV2	CASSFQGYNEQFF
.	TRBJ2-5	TRBV15	CATSRKSGTSGRASMETQYF
.	TRBJ2-6	TRBV6-1	CASSEQGSGANVLTF
.	TRBJ2-2	TRBV5-1	CASSILEGGGELFF
.	TRBJ2-1	TRBV6-5	CASSYSGRAGDEQFF
.	TRBJ1-2	TRBV4-2	CASSQDAQGRGYTF
.	TRBJ2-5	TRBV6-1	CASSEGTGGETQYF